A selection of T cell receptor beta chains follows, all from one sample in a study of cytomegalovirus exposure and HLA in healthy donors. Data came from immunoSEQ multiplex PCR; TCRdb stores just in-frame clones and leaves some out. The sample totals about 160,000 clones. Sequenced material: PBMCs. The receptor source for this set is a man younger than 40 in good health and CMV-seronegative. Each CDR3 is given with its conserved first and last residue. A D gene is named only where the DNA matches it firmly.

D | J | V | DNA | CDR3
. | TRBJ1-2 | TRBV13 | TGTGCCAGCAGCCTCACCAAGGGGCTTAGCGGCTACACCTTC | CASSLTKGLSGYTF
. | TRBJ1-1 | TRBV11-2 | TGTGCCAGCAGCTTAGAGATGGGGCGCAAGAACACTGAAGCTTTCTTT | CASSLEMGRKNTEAFF
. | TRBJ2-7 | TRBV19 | TGTGCCAGTAGCCAGACCACCGGGGGATCCCGTCCCGAGCAGTACTTC | CASSQTTGGSRPEQYF
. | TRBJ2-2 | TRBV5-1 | TGCGCCAGCAGCTCCTTTGAGTTCGGGGAGCTGTTTTTT | CASSSFEFGELFF
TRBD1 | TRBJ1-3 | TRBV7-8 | TGTGCCAGCAGCGGGCGGACAACTGACAGGGGGTCTGGAAACACCATATATTTT | CASSGRTTDRGSGNTIYF
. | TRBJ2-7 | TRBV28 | TGTGCCAGCAGTTTAATTCCGGGGATAGTCCTCTACGAGCAGTACTTC | CASSLIPGIVLYEQYF
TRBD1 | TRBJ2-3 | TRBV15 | TGTGCCACCAGCAGAGATTCCTTGGACAGGGGGGTAGGGGATACGCAGTATTTT | CATSRDSLDRGVGDTQYF
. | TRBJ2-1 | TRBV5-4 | TGTGCCAGCAGCTTGGGACAGCGCTACAATGAGCAGTTCTTC | CASSLGQRYNEQFF
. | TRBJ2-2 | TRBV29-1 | TGCAGCGCCCGAGCCCTCGGGGAGCTGTTTTTT | CSARALGELFF
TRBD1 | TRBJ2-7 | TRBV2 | TGTGCCAGCAGGTTAGACAGGGGGCGCATCGGCGAGCAGTACTTC | CASRLDRGRIGEQYF
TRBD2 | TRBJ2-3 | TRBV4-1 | TGCGCCAGCTCAGCACTAGCGGGGACCACAGATACGCAGTATTTT | CASSALAGTTDTQYF
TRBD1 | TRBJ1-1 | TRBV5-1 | TGCGCCAGCAGCTCGACGACAGGGATGAACACTGAAGCTTTCTTT | CASSSTTGMNTEAFF